This TCR beta chain was sequenced in a study of shared clonotypes between healthy human individuals. Terminally differentiated effector memory CD45RA+ cells were left out of the naive CD8 fraction, which was CD45RO-negative and positively selected for CCR7. The CDR3 is made up of 15 amino acids. Germline CDR1 MNHEY, CDR2 SVGAGI. Trimming took 5 bases from V and 3 from J, leaving 14 bases between them. Using immunoSEQ multiplex PCR, the repertoire was profiled, and TCRdb retains in-frame clones only, with some absent. The sample gives around 700,000 clones, about 92% of which show up once; about 24% is in the top ten.

The origin of this receptor is a man in his thirties or forties in good health. The chain links TRBV6-5 to TRBJ2-1; no reliable D call. Sequencing was carried out using naive CD8+ T cells sorted from blood. CDR3 in amino acids: CASSPSWNGYNEQFF. The CDR3, as DNA: TGTGCCAGCAGTCCCAGTTGGAACGGCTACAATGAGCAGTTCTTC.